These T cell receptor beta chains were read from a single sample in a study of human T cells and chemical hapten exposure. Each CDR3 protein gets one entry after TCRdb re-called the RACE reads with MiXCR. This table holds approximately 80,000 distinct CDR3 sequences, roughly 7.1% found once. Specimen: whole blood, collected in connection with sensitization to the hapten diphenylcyclopropenone (DPC). Receptor source: a woman aged 25 to 39 with alopecia areata. Some clones in this sample may be carry-over from other donors' samples. The CDR3 runs from the conserved cysteine through the conserved F or W. The D gene is left open where the match is weak. Size values are once, few and many counts, or a class for expanded clones, and some rows have none.

>TRBV18|few|-|TRBJ2-3
TGTGCCAGCTCACCGATGTCTGATACGCAGTATTTT
CASSPMSDTQYF
>TRBV27|-|-|TRBJ1-1
TGTGCCAGCAGTTTAGTCGGGGGCGAAGTTCGGGGGGGTGAAGCTTTCTTT
CASSLVGGEVRGGEAFF
>TRBV30|-|-|TRBJ2-7
TGTGCCTGGAGGGCAGGGGTCACCTACGAGCAGTACTTC
CAWRAGVTYEQYF
>TRBV27|-|-|TRBJ2-7
TGTGCCAGTAGGCGGACCGGGGTATACGAGCAGTACTTC
CASRRTGVYEQYF
>TRBV6-2/TRBV6-3|many|TRBD1|TRBJ2-6
TGTGCCAGCAGGCCGGGACAGGGGGCGCGGGCTGGGGCCAACGTCCTGACTTTC
CASRPGQGARAGANVLTF
>TRBV27|many|TRBD1|TRBJ2-7
TGTGCCAGCAGTTCGACCCTGACAGGGGCCTCCTCCTACGAGCAGTACTTC
CASSSTLTGASSYEQYF
>TRBV2|many|-|TRBJ1-1
TGTGCCAGCAGTGAATTGTTTGAAGCTTTCTTT
CASSELFEAFF
>TRBV12-3/TRBV12-4|-|-|TRBJ2-3
TGTGCCAGCAGTTTGGTCAGGGATACGCAGTATTTT
CASSLVRDTQYF
>TRBV6-2/TRBV6-3|many|-|TRBJ1-2
TGTGCCAGCAGAACCCGGGGGGGCGACTCTAACTATGGCTACACCTTC
CASRTRGGDSNYGYTF
>TRBV29-1|few|-|TRBJ1-1
TGCAGCGTTGATTCCTCCCTGGGCTGGTCTGAAGCTTTCTTT
CSVDSSLGWSEAFF
>TRBV18|many|-|TRBJ1-1
TGTGCCAGCTCACCACCACAGTCGAACACTGAAGCTTTCTTT
CASSPPQSNTEAFF
>TRBV20-1|-|TRBD1|TRBJ2-1
TGCAGTGCTAGAGATATAGGAACCGACAGGGGGCGGGGTAGAAATGAGCAGTTCTTC
CSARDIGTDRGRGRNEQFF
>TRBV7-9|few|-|TRBJ1-1
TGTGCCAGCAGCCTCCAGGGCATGAGCACTGAAGCTTTCTTT
CASSLQGMSTEAFF
>TRBV12-3/TRBV12-4|few|-|TRBJ1-2
TGTGCCAGCAGCCAACGGGGGATGGGGGTCGGTGGCTACACCTTC
CASSQRGMGVGGYTF
>TRBV24-1|-|-|TRBJ1-2
TGTGCCACCAGTGATTCCCGTTGGGGGACGAGCTACACCTTC
CATSDSRWGTSYTF
>TRBV6-1|few|TRBD1|TRBJ1-4
TGTGCCAGCAGTGAAGCCCTACCGACAGGGGGCCGGCAAAAACTGTTTTTT
CASSEALPTGGRQKLFF
>TRBV7-6|few|TRBD1|TRBJ1-1
TGTGCCAGCAGCATGCTAGCCAGGGGGAGGTCTGAAGCTTTCTTT
CASSMLARGRSEAFF
>TRBV12-3/TRBV12-4|few|-|TRBJ2-1
TGTGCCAGCAGTTTACCTCGGGGGCAGTACAATGAGCAGTTCTTC
CASSLPRGQYNEQFF
>TRBV27|-|TRBD2|TRBJ2-1
TGTGCCAGCAGCATTAGCGGGGGGGCCGGAGATGAGCAGTTCTTC
CASSISGGAGDEQFF
>TRBV2|few|TRBD1|TRBJ1-6
TGTGCCAGCAGTATACAGGGGGCCGGCAATAATTCACCCCTCCACTTT
CASSIQGAGNNSPLHF
>TRBV18|many|-|TRBJ1-4
TGTGCCAGCTCACTTCGGGGTGAAAAACTGTTTTTT
CASSLRGEKLFF
>TRBV5-6|few|-|TRBJ1-2
TGTGCCAGCACCAACCCCACCCGGGGGCTCTATGGCTACACCTTC
CASTNPTRGLYGYTF
>TRBV27|many|-|TRBJ1-2
TGTGCCAGCAAGGGTATTGAGGATGGCTACACCTTC
CASKGIEDGYTF
>TRBV4-2|-|TRBD2|TRBJ2-1
TGTGCCAGCAGCCAGGAGCGGGGGGGCCGGGATGAGCAGTTCTTC
CASSQERGGRDEQFF
>TRBV28|many|TRBD2|TRBJ2-7
TGTGCCACCAGGGGCGGGGGGGCCTTTACAACCTACGAGCAGTACTTC
CATRGGGAFTTYEQYF
>TRBV20-1|many|-|TRBJ1-2
TGCAGTGCTAGCCCGGGACAACTCTATGGCTACACCTTC
CSASPGQLYGYTF
>TRBV7-3|few|TRBD2|TRBJ2-7
TGTGCCAGCAGCCCGTCGTGGGGGGGGTCCTACGAGCAGTACTTC
CASSPSWGGSYEQYF
>TRBV5-5|many|TRBD1|TRBJ1-1
TGTGCCAGCAGCTTGAACCGGGACAGGGGAGCGGGAACTGAAGCTTTCTTT
CASSLNRDRGAGTEAFF
>TRBV12-3/TRBV12-4|many|-|TRBJ2-3
TGTGCCAGCAGTTTCCCAGGTCCGAGCACAGATACGCAGTATTTT
CASSFPGPSTDTQYF
>TRBV12-3/TRBV12-4|few|-|TRBJ1-4
TGTGCCAGCAGAAACAAACAGGGAATGTTTTTT
CASRNKQGMFF
>TRBV3-1|many|-|TRBJ1-1
TGTGCCAGCAGCCGCAACGATATAGGACACCAAGCTTTCTTT
CASSRNDIGHQAFF
>TRBV6-5|many|-|TRBJ1-6
TGTGCCAGCAGGCGCGGGCAGACCCAACGCTCCTATAATTCACCCCTCCACTTT
CASRRGQTQRSYNSPLHF
>TRBV4-1|few|TRBD2|TRBJ2-3
TGCGCCAGCAGCCGTTTGTTCCTAGCGGGGGTCACAGATACGCAGTATTTT
CASSRLFLAGVTDTQYF
>TRBV12-5|many|-|TRBJ1-2
TGTGCTAGTGGTTTGGACTATGGCTACACCTTC
CASGLDYGYTF
>TRBV9|many|-|TRBJ2-6
TGTGCCAGCAGCGCCTACAGGAACTCTGGGGCCAACGTCCTGACTTTC
CASSAYRNSGANVLTF
>TRBV5-6|many|-|TRBJ2-3
TGTGCCAGCAGCCTGACGGCGAATACTGTCACAGATACGCAGTATTTT
CASSLTANTVTDTQYF